Below are 20 T cell receptor beta chains sequenced from a single sample in a study of blood T cell repertoires in COVID-19. The assay was immunoSEQ multiplex PCR, and TCRdb's table has in-frame clones only and misses some. The profile shows around 65,000 clones, 79% of them singletons. The specimen sequenced was peripheral blood. The receptors derive from a human donor in a cohort sampled during active COVID-19.

This sequence joins TRBV3-1 (or the pseudogene TRBV3-2) and TRBJ2-7; a possible D gene is TRBD1 (6 bases). Trimming pared 4 bases from V and 5 bases from J, leaving 15 bases between. Germline CDR1 is LGHDT and CDR2 is YNNKEL (reference sequence). The CDR3 sequence is 14 residues long. The CDR3 nucleotides read TGTGCCAGCAGCCGGGGACAAGTCAATAACGAGCAGTACTTC. Protein: CASSRGQVNNEQYF.

This clone occurred once. This rearrangement joins TRBV24-1 to TRBJ2-5; a possible D gene is TRBD1 (7 bases). Trimming took 7 bases from V and 9 from J, leaving 11 bases between them. This CDR3 is built from 11 residues. Germline-derived CDR1 and CDR2 are KGHDR and SFDVKD. This chain's CDR3 is CATSRGAAQYF. The CDR3 DNA reads as TGTGCCACCAGCAGGGGGGCGGCCCAGTACTTC.

This clone was counted between two and nine times. This chain connects TRBV7-9 to TRBJ1-1; maybe TRBD1 (6 bases). V was clipped by 3 bases and J by 1 base, with 9 bases between them. Germline V gene data show CDR1 as SEHNR and CDR2 as FQNEAQ (reference sequence). There are 14 residues in the CDR3. In DNA, the CDR3 is TGTGCCAGCAGCTTGATGGACAGGAACACTGAAGCTTTCTTT. Its protein product is CASSLMDRNTEAFF.

The chain combines TRBV6-1 with TRBJ2-4; 10 nucleotides align to TRBD1. The germline gives CDR1 MNHNS, CDR2 SASEGT. With 4 bases clipped from V and 0 bases from J, the junction kept 15 bases outside the gene matches. The CDR3 has 20 amino acids. The CDR3 here is CASSVLPGQGIIIAKNIQYF. For the CDR3, the DNA is TGTGCCAGCAGTGTGCTTCCGGGACAGGGGATAATAATAGCCAAAAACATTCAGTACTTC.

The rearrangement uses TRBV9 and TRBJ2-3; the match to TRBD1 covers 8 bases. Germline CDR1 is SGDLS and CDR2 is YYNGEE. The trim removed 4 bases at V and 1 base at J, leaving 5 bases unmatched. The CDR3 runs to 15 residues. Written as DNA, the CDR3 is TGTGCCAGCAGCCCTCAGACAGGGGGCACAGATACGCAGTATTTT. This encodes CASSPQTGGTDTQYF. The variable domain in full, completed from reference TRBV9 and TRBJ2-3, reads DSGVTQTPKHLITATGQRVTLRCSPRSGDLSVYWYQQSLDQGLQFLIQYYNGEERAKGNILERFSAQQFPDLHSELNLSSLELGDSALYFCASSPQTGGTDTQYFGPGTRLTVL.

The gene calls are TRBV19 and TRBJ1-3; possible D gene TRBD1, 5 bases. The V and J ends lost 8 bases and 4 bases respectively, with 15 bases between them. There are 14 residues in the CDR3. CDR1 is LNHDA, CDR2 SQIVND, per germline (reference sequence). CDR3 in amino acids: CASLPQGLGNTIYF. Written as DNA, the CDR3 is TGTGCCAGTTTACCTCAGGGACTGGGAAACACCATATATTTT.

The V gene is TRBV6-5, the J gene TRBJ2-7; weak D call: TRBD2 (5 bases). V lost 7 bases and J lost 3, with 13 bases in between. Germline CDR1 MNHEY, CDR2 SVGAGI. This CDR3 has 13 amino acids. This CDR3 is CASNPSRSYEQYF. The CDR3 nucleotides read TGTGCCAGCAACCCTAGCAGGAGCTACGAGCAGTACTTC.

The chain uses TRBV27 and TRBJ2-2; tentative D call: TRBD1 (6 bases). Trimming took 7 bases from V and 6 from J, leaving 18 bases between them. The CDR3 consists of 15 residues. Looked up from germline, CDR1 is MNHEY and CDR2 is SMNVEV (reference sequence). CDR3 sequence (DNA): TGTGCCAGCACCACACGCCAGGGGAGACCCGGGGAGCTGTTTTTT. Its protein product is CASTTRQGRPGELFF.

This clone occurred a few times. The rearrangement uses TRBV28 and TRBJ2-1, with TRBD1 identical over 7 bases. The CDR3 extends over 15 amino acids. With 5 bases clipped from V and 6 bases from J, the junction kept 10 bases outside the gene matches. Germline CDR1 reads MDHEN; CDR2 reads SYDVKM. The CDR3 bases are TGTGCCAGCAGTCCCATTCCGGGACAGTTCAATGAGCAGTTCTTC. Protein sequence: CASSPIPGQFNEQFF.

This clone was picked up one time. The chain employs TRBV6-4 and TRBJ2-1; a possible D gene is TRBD2 (7 bases). The germline V gene has CDR1 MRHNA and CDR2 SNTAGT. The germline V and J ends were trimmed by 2 bases and 6 bases, with 11 bases remaining between them. CDR3 length: 14 residues. The CDR3 protein is CASSDGGAGNEQFF. The CDR3, as DNA: TGTGCCAGCAGTGACGGGGGGGCTGGCAATGAGCAGTTCTTC.

On this clone: The junction shows a germline mismatch at one end, possibly a read error. The V call is TRBV13, the J call TRBJ2-3; weak D call: TRBD1 (6 bases). Germline V CDR1 and CDR2: PRHDT, FYEKMQ (reference sequence). This CDR3 has 14 residues. The CDR3, as DNA: TGTGCCAGCAGCCTAGGACAGCTAGCTAGAACGCAGTATTTT. It translates to CASSLGQLARTQYF.

Notes on this clone: Only one base separates this from a far larger clonotype, so it likely reflects a read error. Other nucleotide sequences from this sample produce the same CDR3. The V call is TRBV5-1, the J call TRBJ1-2, with TRBD1 matching 9 bases. Germline loops: CDR1 SGHRS, CDR2 YFSETQ. V lost 0 bases to trimming and J lost 5 bases; unmatched junction nucleotides: 5. CDR3 length: 15 residues. The CDR3 DNA reads as TGCGCCAGCAGCTTGGACGGGACAGGGAAGTATGGCTACACCTTC. Its protein product is CASSLDGTGKYGYTF.

The rearrangement joins TRBV3-1 (or the pseudogene TRBV3-2) to TRBJ1-2; 9 nucleotides agree with TRBD1. The CDR3 extends over 15 amino acids. Germline V CDR1 and CDR2: LGHDT, YNNKEL (reference sequence). The V and J ends lost 6 bases and 8 bases, in that order; junction bases with no gene match: 13. The CDR3 loop is CASRLNTDRGKGYTF. The CDR3 bases are TGTGCCAGCAGATTAAATACGGACAGGGGAAAGGGCTACACCTTC.

The chain combines TRBV27 with TRBJ2-7; 8 bases agree with TRBD1. The CDR3 runs 14 residues. The J segment lost 2 bases and the V segment lost 5 bases, leaving 5 bases of the junction unmatched. CDR1 is MNHEY, CDR2 SMNVEV, per germline (reference sequence). The DNA of the CDR3 is TGTGCCAGCAGTATCGACAGGGGCCCCTACGAGCAGTACTTC. Translating it yields CASSIDRGPYEQYF.

This clone was observed a few times. The chain employs TRBV10-3 and TRBJ2-3; 8 nucleotides line up with TRBD1. Germline-derived CDR1 and CDR2 are ENHRY and SYGVKD. CDR3 length: 15 amino acids. The V segment lost 6 bases and the J segment 3 bases; nucleotides outside the gene matches: 8. In DNA, the CDR3 is TGTGCCATCAGATATGACAGGGGTTCGACAGATACGCAGTATTTT. It yields the protein CAIRYDRGSTDTQYF.

This clone has a handful of counts. The chain combines TRBV24-1 with TRBJ2-1, with 8 bases that match TRBD1. The CDR3 spans 14 residues. Germline CDR1 and CDR2: KGHDR and SFDVKD. V dropped 7 bases and J dropped 6; count of bases not matched to a gene: 7. The CDR3 protein is CATSPGQDPNEQFF. In DNA, the CDR3 is TGTGCCACCAGCCCGGGACAGGACCCCAATGAGCAGTTCTTC.

The genes are TRBV5-5 and TRBJ2-7; 12 positions agree with TRBD2. CDR1 is SGHKS, CDR2 YYEKEE, per germline (reference sequence). This CDR3 has 17 residues. Losses at the gene ends were 4 bases for V and 7 bases for J; bases not matched to a gene: 15. The CDR3 DNA reads as TGTGCCAGCAGCCCAACCACCCGACTAGCGGGAGTGCAGGAGCAGTACTTC. Its protein product is CASSPTTRLAGVQEQYF.

This sequence joins TRBV4-1 and TRBJ2-3, with 11 bases that match TRBD2. The CDR3 is made up of 18 amino acids. The germline V gene encodes CDR1 MGHRA and CDR2 YSYEKL. V lost 1 base, J lost 4 bases, and 10 bases stayed unmatched. In nucleotides, the CDR3 is TGCGCCAGCAGCCAAGTCGGCTCGACTAGCGGGGTCGCAGATACGCAGTATTTT. Protein sequence: CASSQVGSTSGVADTQYF.

V usage is TRBV3-1 (or the pseudogene TRBV3-2) and J usage is TRBJ2-3; D gene unclear. The length of the CDR3 is 12 residues. The germline CDR1 and CDR2 sequences are LGHDT and YNNKEL (reference sequence). Trimming pared 4 bases from V and 8 bases from J, leaving 10 bases between. This chain's CDR3 is CASSLRSGTQYF. CDR3 DNA sequence: TGTGCCAGCAGCCTACGTAGTGGTACGCAGTATTTT.

To note about this clone: It may be a read error: a sequence one base away is much more abundant. At the DNA level, this CDR3 is encoded by other sequences in the same sample as well. This chain uses TRBV6-5 with TRBJ1-2, with D possibly TRBD1 on 5 matching bases. The CDR3 length is 13 residues. Germline values: CDR1 MNHEY, CDR2 SVGAGI. Trimming removed 6 bases from V and 8 bases from J, with 16 bases in between. CDR3 protein: CASRAGTGKGYTF. As DNA, the CDR3 is TGTGCCAGCAGGGCCGGAACAGGAAAGGGCTACACCTTC.